This TCR beta chain was sequenced for a study of shared clonotypes between healthy human individuals. Whole-study findings and limits: In a few donors, around 4.8% of naive CD4 clonotypes appeared in common.

The V end was cut by 4 bases, the J end by 0 bases, with 14 bases between. Germline V CDR1 and CDR2: SGDLS, YYNGEE. The CDR3 is 16 residues long. In the naive CD8 group, cells lacked CD45RO and were positively selected for CCR7, so terminally differentiated effector memory CD45RA+ cells were left out. As for this clone: What it binds is unknown.

Deep-level assay runs were performed. Genomic DNA from each subset was divided evenly over several immunoSEQ plates. Sequencing used immunoSEQ multiplex PCR; TCRdb keeps in-frame clones, though not all of them. The table lists more than 2 million clones, about 94% of them singletons. This receptor was taken from a man between 18 and 35 years old in good health. Sequencing used naive CD8+ T cells sorted from blood. The V call is TRBV9, the J call TRBJ1-3; D is perhaps TRBD1 (5 bases). CDR3 nucleotide sequence: TGTGCCAGCAGCCCTAGTGGGGGAGACTCTGGAAACACCATATATTTT. This gives the protein CASSPSGGDSGNTIYF.